This T cell receptor beta chain was recovered during a study of T cells in Graves' hyperthyroidism and ophthalmopathy. Germline V gene sequence: CDR1 SGHDT, CDR2 YYEEEE. After removal of 1 base from V and 4 bases from J, the junction contained 2 bases not matched to a gene. This CDR3 has 15 amino acids. Using RNA transcripts as the source, TCR beta CDR3 regions were amplified. During a first-round RT-PCR of the TCR CDR3, the HTBI primer set was used. TCRdb redid the calling of the multiplex PCR reads with MiXCR, one entry per CDR3 protein. The sample contains 300,000 to 450,000 distinct CDR3 sequences, approximately 14% of which appear only once.

Sequenced input: blood. This TCR was recovered from a young woman with Graves' ophthalmopathy. The genes are TRBV5-6 and TRBJ2-1; 10 bases align to TRBD2. The CDR3 DNA sequence: TGTGCCAGCAGCTTGCTACTAGCGGGGTACAATGAGCAGTTCTTC. Protein product: CASSLLLAGYNEQFF. Based on the CDR3 plus reference TRBV5-6 and TRBJ2-1, the full variable domain is DAGVTQSPTHLIKTRGQQVTLRCSPKSGHDTVSWYQQALGQGPQFIFQYYEEEERQRGNFPDRFSGHQFPNYSSELNVNALLLGDSALYLCASSLLLAGYNEQFFGPGTRLTVL.